The rows below give T cell receptor beta chains drawn from one sample of a study of identical twins. From the 5' RACE reads, TCRdb called clonotypes with MiXCR, one entry per CDR3 protein. The table has 450,000 to 650,000 distinct CDR3 sequences, 9.6% seen once. The sample was also reused in another study, on yellow fever vaccine responses in identical twins.

Sequencing was performed on PBMCs. These receptors originate from a woman aged 18-35 years in good health. The CDR3 runs from the conserved cysteine through the conserved F or W. The D gene is left open where the match is weak. The size field is filled for only some rows; it gives once, few, many or a size class.

J gene: TRBJ2-3; CDR3 length: 17; D gene: NA; clone size: many; V gene: TRBV14; CDR3 DNA: TGTGCCAGCAGCCAAGATTCCCCGGGACTCCGCACAGATACGCAGTATTTT; CDR3 protein: CASSQDSPGLRTDTQYF
J gene: TRBJ2-4; CDR3 length: 11; D gene: NA; clone size: few; V gene: TRBV5-4; CDR3 DNA: TGTGCCAGCAGCTCGGAAGACCTTCAGTACTTC; CDR3 protein: CASSSEDLQYF
J gene: TRBJ1-3; CDR3 length: 15; D gene: NA; clone size: NA; V gene: TRBV6-1; CDR3 DNA: TGTGCCAGCAGTCAGGGCAATCCGTCTGGAAACACCATATATTTT; CDR3 protein: CASSQGNPSGNTIYF
J gene: TRBJ2-3; CDR3 length: 13; D gene: NA; clone size: NA; V gene: TRBV2; CDR3 DNA: TGTGCCAGCAGTGGAAACAGGGTCGGTACGCAGTATTTT; CDR3 protein: CASSGNRVGTQYF
J gene: TRBJ1-5; CDR3 length: 16; D gene: NA; clone size: NA; V gene: TRBV10-3; CDR3 DNA: TGTGCCATCAGTGAGTCGGGCTTAGGCGTAAATCAGCCCCAGCATTTT; CDR3 protein: CAISESGLGVNQPQHF
J gene: TRBJ2-4; CDR3 length: 14; D gene: NA; clone size: few; V gene: TRBV21-1; CDR3 DNA: TGTGCCAGCAGCAAAGCGGGACAGCAAAACATTCAGTACTTC; CDR3 protein: CASSKAGQQNIQYF
J gene: TRBJ1-4; CDR3 length: 12; D gene: NA; clone size: NA; V gene: TRBV14; CDR3 DNA: TGTGCCAGCAGCCATACGGAGGAAAAACTGTTTTTT; CDR3 protein: CASSHTEEKLFF
J gene: TRBJ2-7; CDR3 length: 12; D gene: NA; clone size: NA; V gene: TRBV30; CDR3 DNA: TGTGCCTGGAGGGGGACTCACTACGAGCAGTACTTC; CDR3 protein: CAWRGTHYEQYF
J gene: TRBJ2-7; CDR3 length: 14; D gene: TRBD2; clone size: NA; V gene: TRBV6-2/TRBV6-3; CDR3 DNA: TGTGCCAGCAGTGCGGCGGGAGGCCTATACGAGCAGTACTTC; CDR3 protein: CASSAAGGLYEQYF
J gene: TRBJ2-7; CDR3 length: 14; D gene: TRBD2; clone size: few; V gene: TRBV3-1; CDR3 DNA: TGTGCCAGCAGCCCCGAAGGGCTAGCGGGAGCCACGTACTTC; CDR3 protein: CASSPEGLAGATYF
J gene: TRBJ2-3; CDR3 length: 16; D gene: TRBD1; clone size: NA; V gene: TRBV10-3; CDR3 DNA: TGTGCCATCACCCTTGGGGATCAGGGGGCCACAGATACGCAGTATTTT; CDR3 protein: CAITLGDQGATDTQYF
J gene: TRBJ2-1; CDR3 length: 11; D gene: NA; clone size: many; V gene: TRBV12-3/TRBV12-4; CDR3 DNA: TGTGCCAGCAGTTTGGGGTATGAGCAGTTCTTC; CDR3 protein: CASSLGYEQFF
J gene: TRBJ2-7; CDR3 length: 13; D gene: NA; clone size: NA; V gene: TRBV10-3; CDR3 DNA: TGTGCCATCAGTGAGTCAGATTCCTACGAGCAGTACTTC; CDR3 protein: CAISESDSYEQYF
J gene: TRBJ1-2; CDR3 length: 13; D gene: TRBD1; clone size: few; V gene: TRBV3-1; CDR3 DNA: TGTGCCAGCAGCCTGACAGGGGGAGTTGGCTACACCTTC; CDR3 protein: CASSLTGGVGYTF
J gene: TRBJ2-1; CDR3 length: 18; D gene: TRBD2; clone size: many; V gene: TRBV7-8; CDR3 DNA: TGTGCCAGCAGCTTAGCGATAGCGGGGGGGAAGGCCTACAATGAGCAGTTCTTC; CDR3 protein: CASSLAIAGGKAYNEQFF
J gene: TRBJ1-2; CDR3 length: 11; D gene: TRBD1; clone size: NA; V gene: TRBV28; CDR3 DNA: TGTGCCAGTCACAGGGGAAACGGCTACACCTTC; CDR3 protein: CASHRGNGYTF
J gene: TRBJ2-3; CDR3 length: 15; D gene: NA; clone size: many; V gene: TRBV5-1; CDR3 DNA: TGCGCCAGCAGCTTAAGCGGGTTTAACACAGATACGCAGTATTTT; CDR3 protein: CASSLSGFNTDTQYF
J gene: TRBJ2-3; CDR3 length: 15; D gene: TRBD2; clone size: few; V gene: TRBV11-1; CDR3 DNA: TGTGCCAGCAGCCAAAGCGGGGGGCGGACAGATACGCAGTATTTT; CDR3 protein: CASSQSGGRTDTQYF
J gene: TRBJ1-1; CDR3 length: 13; D gene: NA; clone size: NA; V gene: TRBV10-3; CDR3 DNA: TGTGCCATCAGTCCTGACACGTACACTGAAGCTTTCTTT; CDR3 protein: CAISPDTYTEAFF
J gene: TRBJ1-6; CDR3 length: 15; D gene: TRBD1; clone size: few; V gene: TRBV27; CDR3 DNA: TGTGCCAGCAGTCCCGTAACAGGGGGCAATTCACCCCTCCACTTT; CDR3 protein: CASSPVTGGNSPLHF
J gene: TRBJ1-5; CDR3 length: 13; D gene: NA; clone size: few; V gene: TRBV3-1; CDR3 DNA: TGTGCCAGCAGCCAAGCCGTCAATCAGCCCCAGCATTTT; CDR3 protein: CASSQAVNQPQHF
J gene: TRBJ2-7; CDR3 length: 14; D gene: NA; clone size: NA; V gene: TRBV4-2; CDR3 DNA: TGTGCCAGCAGCCAGGCAGTGGGGGTCTACGAGCAGTACTTC; CDR3 protein: CASSQAVGVYEQYF
J gene: TRBJ2-3; CDR3 length: 18; D gene: TRBD2; clone size: many; V gene: TRBV27; CDR3 DNA: TGTGCCAGCAGTTTACTCTGGGCTAGCGGGGGGAGCACAGATACGCAGTATTTT; CDR3 protein: CASSLLWASGGSTDTQYF
J gene: TRBJ2-4; CDR3 length: 17; D gene: NA; clone size: few; V gene: TRBV7-9; CDR3 DNA: TGTGCCAGCAGCTTAGAGACCTCCCTACTAGCCAAAAACATTCAGTACTTC; CDR3 protein: CASSLETSLLAKNIQYF
J gene: TRBJ2-3; CDR3 length: 18; D gene: TRBD2; clone size: few; V gene: TRBV28; CDR3 DNA: TGTGCCAGCAGCCTAGGACTAGCGGGAGGACCATTCACAGATACGCAGTATTTT; CDR3 protein: CASSLGLAGGPFTDTQYF
J gene: TRBJ2-2; CDR3 length: 15; D gene: TRBD1; clone size: few; V gene: TRBV12-3/TRBV12-4; CDR3 DNA: TGTGCCAGCAGCCCCCCGGGACAGTACACCGGGGAGCTGTTTTTT; CDR3 protein: CASSPPGQYTGELFF
J gene: TRBJ2-5; CDR3 length: 14; D gene: TRBD1; clone size: few; V gene: TRBV28; CDR3 DNA: TGTGCCAGCAGTATAACAGGGGGATCGGAGACCCAGTACTTC; CDR3 protein: CASSITGGSETQYF
J gene: TRBJ2-1; CDR3 length: 13; D gene: NA; clone size: many; V gene: TRBV20-1; CDR3 DNA: TGCAGTGCTAGAGATCCAGCCTACAATGAGCAGTTCTTC; CDR3 protein: CSARDPAYNEQFF
J gene: TRBJ2-1; CDR3 length: 16; D gene: TRBD2; clone size: few; V gene: TRBV6-1; CDR3 DNA: TGTGCCAGCAGCAGGACTAGCGGGAGCCCAGGGAATGAGCAGTTCTTC; CDR3 protein: CASSRTSGSPGNEQFF
J gene: TRBJ2-2; CDR3 length: 18; D gene: TRBD1; clone size: NA; V gene: TRBV11-2; CDR3 DNA: TGTGCCAGCAGCTTCCACGTCCGGACAGGGCTGTTAACCGGGGAGCTGTTTTTT; CDR3 protein: CASSFHVRTGLLTGELFF
J gene: TRBJ2-7; CDR3 length: 18; D gene: TRBD1; clone size: NA; V gene: TRBV25-1; CDR3 DNA: TGTGCCAGCAGTCAACTTAGGGCCGGGACAGAAGACTTCTACGAGCAGTACTTC; CDR3 protein: CASSQLRAGTEDFYEQYF
J gene: TRBJ2-2; CDR3 length: 14; D gene: TRBD1; clone size: few; V gene: TRBV12-3/TRBV12-4; CDR3 DNA: TGTGCCAGCAGATCCGGGACAGGACCCGGGGAGCTGTTTTTT; CDR3 protein: CASRSGTGPGELFF
J gene: TRBJ2-5; CDR3 length: 15; D gene: TRBD1; clone size: few; V gene: TRBV5-1; CDR3 DNA: TGCGCCAGCAGCTCGCAGGGGGCGTCGGAAGAGACCCAGTACTTC; CDR3 protein: CASSSQGASEETQYF
J gene: TRBJ2-6; CDR3 length: 19; D gene: TRBD1; clone size: NA; V gene: TRBV5-1; CDR3 DNA: TGCGCCAGCAGCAGTCCCCCGGGACAGGGTTTCTCTGGGGCCAACGTCCTGACTTTC; CDR3 protein: CASSSPPGQGFSGANVLTF
J gene: TRBJ1-1; CDR3 length: 13; D gene: NA; clone size: NA; V gene: TRBV12-3/TRBV12-4; CDR3 DNA: TGTGCCAGCAGTCAATGGCAGGGCACTGAAGCTTTCTTT; CDR3 protein: CASSQWQGTEAFF
J gene: TRBJ2-7; CDR3 length: 13; D gene: TRBD2; clone size: NA; V gene: TRBV20-1; CDR3 DNA: TGCAGTGCTAGATTAGCGGGAGGTGTGGGGCAGTACTTC; CDR3 protein: CSARLAGGVGQYF
J gene: TRBJ1-2; CDR3 length: 12; D gene: NA; clone size: many; V gene: TRBV7-6; CDR3 DNA: TGTGCCAGCAGCCCTACAGGGATGAGCTACACCTTC; CDR3 protein: CASSPTGMSYTF
J gene: TRBJ2-1; CDR3 length: 20; D gene: TRBD2; clone size: NA; V gene: TRBV23-1; CDR3 DNA: TGCGCCAGCAGTCAATCTACGAGACTAGCGGGAGGTCCCTCCTACAATGAGCAGTTCTTC; CDR3 protein: CASSQSTRLAGGPSYNEQFF
J gene: TRBJ2-1; CDR3 length: 15; D gene: TRBD2; clone size: many; V gene: TRBV7-9; CDR3 DNA: TGTGCCAGCAGCTTAGCTAGCGGGAGAGACGATGAGCAGTTCTTC; CDR3 protein: CASSLASGRDDEQFF
J gene: TRBJ2-1; CDR3 length: 16; D gene: TRBD2; clone size: many; V gene: TRBV27; CDR3 DNA: TGTGCCAGCAGTTTACTTGGACTAGGACCCTACAATGAGCAGTTCTTC; CDR3 protein: CASSLLGLGPYNEQFF
J gene: TRBJ2-1; CDR3 length: 16; D gene: TRBD2; clone size: NA; V gene: TRBV7-3; CDR3 DNA: TGTGCCAGCAGCTTAATAGCGACTAGCGGGGGGAGTGAGCAGTTCTTC; CDR3 protein: CASSLIATSGGSEQFF
J gene: TRBJ2-7; CDR3 length: 14; D gene: NA; clone size: many; V gene: TRBV27; CDR3 DNA: TGTGCCAGCAGTTTCGGTCAGGCTTCCTACGAGCAGTACTTC; CDR3 protein: CASSFGQASYEQYF